This entry lists 20 T cell receptor beta chains sequenced from one sample in a study of cytomegalovirus exposure and HLA in healthy donors. Primers: 60 Vbeta forward and 13 Jbeta reverse. Clones were read by immunoSEQ multiplex PCR, and TCRdb kept only the in-frame ones, dropping some. The sample consists of roughly 160,000 clones, almost 85% of them appearing once. The sample taken for sequencing was PBMCs. Receptors originate from a man younger than 40 in good health and CMV-seronegative.

This clone was seen ten or more times. The chain is built from TRBV5-1 and TRBJ1-1; 9 bases line up with TRBD1. V dropped 4 bases and J dropped 4; count of bases not matched to a gene: 8. The CDR3 is 15 amino acids. Germline loops: CDR1 SGHRS, CDR2 YFSETQ. CDR3 nucleotides: TGCGCCAGCAGCCCCGAGGACAGGGGAGGCACTGAAGCTTTCTTT. Its translation is CASSPEDRGGTEAFF.

The J gene is TRBJ2-5, the V gene TRBV5-1, with a possible D match to TRBD1 (6 bases). Trimming took off 4 bases at V and 4 bases at J, with 11 bases between the two ends. CDR1 and CDR2 from the germline V gene are SGHRS and YFSETQ. This CDR3 spans 13 amino acids. The CDR3 DNA sequence: TGCGCCAGCAGCCGAGGACAGAGAGAGACCCAGTACTTC. It is translated as CASSRGQRETQYF.

The CDR3 coding sequence is TGTGCCAGTAGTCGACAGGGAAAGCTGTACCAAGAGACCCAGTACTTC. This encodes CASSRQGKLYQETQYF. V gene TRBV19 combines with J gene TRBJ2-5; 7 bases line up with TRBD1. Germline CDR1 LNHDA, CDR2 SQIVND (reference sequence). J lost 0 bases, V lost 5 bases, and 9 bases had no gene match. This CDR3 region has 16 residues.

This clone was recorded once. The rearrangement joins TRBV19 to TRBJ2-7; D is undetermined. Germline V gene data show CDR1 as LNHDA and CDR2 as SQIVND (reference sequence). This CDR3 is 13 amino acids long. The germline V and J ends were trimmed by 7 bases and 1 base, with 11 bases remaining between them. The CDR3 spells CASTPAGSYEQYF. The CDR3 DNA reads TGTGCCAGTACTCCCGCCGGGTCCTACGAGCAGTACTTC.

V gene TRBV9 combines with J gene TRBJ2-5, with 10 nucleotides matching TRBD1. Judging by the DNA end, TRBJ2-7 fits better; the J call may be wrong. Per germline, CDR1 SGDLS and CDR2 YYNGEE. This CDR3 region has 13 residues. CDR3 sequence: CASSGGQGYEQYF. DNA of the CDR3: TGTGCCAGCAGCGGGGGACAGGGGTACGAGCAGTACTTC.

This chain joins TRBV5-5 and TRBJ2-7; possible D gene TRBD1, 5 bases. This CDR3 is 15 amino acids long. V was trimmed by 2 bases and J by 2 bases, leaving 14 bases between them. Germline-derived CDR1 and CDR2 are SGHKS and YYEKEE (reference sequence). CDR3 residues: CASSLDSHIAYEQYF. The CDR3 nucleotides read TGTGCCAGCAGCTTAGACAGCCACATCGCCTACGAGCAGTACTTC.

The chain has TRBV7-8 and TRBJ2-1, with 9 bases matching TRBD1. The CDR3 has 15 residues. Per the germline V gene, CDR1 is SGHVS and CDR2 is FQNEAQ. V trimming: 5 bases; J trimming: 4 bases; junction bases outside the gene matches: 6. In DNA, the CDR3 is TGTGCCAGCAGCACACAGGGGGCCCTTTACAATGAGCAGTTCTTC. Translating it yields CASSTQGALYNEQFF.

In this sample, this clone turned up once. The chain joins TRBV4-2 to TRBJ2-7; D is perhaps TRBD1 (5 bases). Germline-derived CDR1 and CDR2 are LGHNA and YNFKEQ. The CDR3 extends over 15 amino acids. Trimming took 0 bases from V and 4 from J, leaving 13 bases between them. The DNA of the CDR3 is TGTGCCAGCAGCCAAGAGGGGCAGGAGACTTACGAGCAGTACTTC. This encodes CASSQEGQETYEQYF.

J is TRBJ1-1 and V is TRBV6-1, with D maybe TRBD1 (5 bases). Per the germline V gene, CDR1 is MNHNS and CDR2 is SASEGT. This CDR3 has 15 residues. The V and J ends lost 6 bases and 1 base respectively, with 15 bases between them. The DNA for the CDR3 is TGTGCCAGCAGGGGCCGCAGGGCAGAGAACACTGAAGCTTTCTTT. This sequence encodes CASRGRRAENTEAFF.

The J gene is TRBJ2-7, the V gene TRBV7-9, with D unclear. This CDR3 is built from 13 residues. V gave up 1 base and J gave up 9 bases, with 13 bases separating them. Germline values: CDR1 SEHNR, CDR2 FQNEAQ (reference sequence). DNA for the CDR3: TGTGCCAGCAGCTTAGGAGTCATACGGGTGCAGTACTTC. Amino acids: CASSLGVIRVQYF.

This clone appeared a few times. J is TRBJ2-5 and V is TRBV7-2, with 12 bases matching TRBD2. V trimming: 5 bases; J trimming: 5 bases; junction bases outside the gene matches: 12. From germline, CDR1 is SGHTA and CDR2 FQGNSA. The CDR3 is 17 amino acids. The CDR3 DNA sequence: TGTGCCAGCAGCCAAGAGGCCCTAGCGGGGGGGTGGGAGACCCAGTACTTC. Translation gives CASSQEALAGGWETQYF.

The chain recombines TRBV27 with TRBJ2-4; TRBD2 matches at 12 bases. Germline V CDR1 and CDR2: MNHEY, SMNVEV (reference sequence). V lost 5 bases, J lost 0 bases, and 2 bases stayed unmatched. There are 16 residues in the CDR3. CDR3 in amino acids: CASSILAGGAKNIQYF. Here the CDR3 DNA reads TGTGCCAGCAGTATACTAGCGGGAGGAGCCAAAAACATTCAGTACTTC.

This chain's CDR3 is CASRPGLARNEQFF. DNA for the CDR3: TGTGCCAGCAGGCCGGGACTAGCGCGGAATGAGCAGTTCTTC. The V and J genes are TRBV27 and TRBJ2-1; the match to TRBD2 covers 10 bases. V lost 6 bases to trimming and J lost 7 bases; unmatched junction nucleotides: 6. The CDR3 runs 14 residues. Germline CDR1 and CDR2: MNHEY and SMNVEV (reference sequence).

This chain links TRBV19 with TRBJ1-6, with 11 bases aligning to TRBD1. CDR1 is LNHDA, CDR2 SQIVND, per germline (reference sequence). J lost 5 bases, V lost 1 base, and 4 bases had no gene match. This CDR3 comprises 17 residues. The CDR3 DNA sequence: TGTGCCAGTAGTATAGTCGGACAGGGGGCGAATAATTCACCCCTCCACTTT. Its translation is CASSIVGQGANNSPLHF.

J is TRBJ1-3 and V is TRBV7-9; 7 bases agree with TRBD1. This CDR3 contains 17 residues. The germline CDR1 and CDR2 sequences are SEHNR and FQNEAQ (reference sequence). The V segment lost 1 base and the J segment 9 bases; nucleotides outside the gene matches: 15. DNA of the CDR3: TGTGCCAGCAGCTTAGAGGGGGCCCGGGTCGATGGGGGCACCATATATTTT. This sequence encodes CASSLEGARVDGGTIYF.

J is TRBJ2-7 and V is TRBV5-4, with 8 nucleotides matching TRBD2. Germline V gene data show CDR1 as SGHNT and CDR2 as YYREEE (reference sequence). V lost 0 bases, J lost 2 bases, and 4 bases stayed unmatched. This CDR3 is built from 15 residues. CDR3 loop: CASSLDRGGAYEQYF. CDR3 nucleotide sequence: TGTGCCAGCAGCTTGGATCGGGGGGGGGCCTACGAGCAGTACTTC.

This chain's CDR3 is CASSQALYAEQYF. As DNA, the CDR3 is TGCGCCAGCAGCCAAGCCTTGTACGCGGAGCAGTACTTC. This rearrangement joins TRBV4-1 to TRBJ2-7; no firm D call. Germline CDR1 reads MGHRA; CDR2 reads YSYEKL. This CDR3 spans 13 amino acids. Trimming took 1 base from V and 7 from J, leaving 11 bases between them.

V usage is TRBV6-5 and J usage is TRBJ2-6, with D uncertain. Trimming removed 8 bases from V and 4 bases from J, with 9 bases in between. CDR3 length: 13 amino acids. CDR1 and CDR2 (germline): MNHEY, SVGAGI. CDR3 sequence reads: CASCLAGANVLTF. The DNA for the CDR3 is TGTGCCAGCTGCTTGGCAGGGGCCAACGTCCTGACTTTC.

The chain employs TRBV6-5 and TRBJ1-2; 7 nucleotides line up with TRBD1. The V segment lost 0 bases and the J segment 4 bases; nucleotides outside the gene matches: 5. Per germline, CDR1 MNHEY and CDR2 SVGAGI. The CDR3 is 15 residues long. The CDR3 is CASSYSNRGSYGYTF. Here the CDR3 DNA reads TGTGCCAGCAGTTACTCGAACAGGGGTTCCTATGGCTACACCTTC.

The chain is built from TRBV7-4 and TRBJ2-3; 10 nucleotides align to TRBD1. CDR3 size: 17 residues. V lost 6 bases to trimming and J lost 1 base; unmatched junction nucleotides: 10. The germline V gene encodes CDR1 SGHVT and CDR2 SQSDAQ. CDR3 region: CASSFRRQGAGTDTQYF. In nucleotides, the CDR3 is TGTGCCAGCAGTTTCCGCAGACAGGGGGCTGGCACAGATACGCAGTATTTT.